This TCR beta chain appears in the sequencing data of a study of blood T cell repertoires in COVID-19. Turning to the study itself: The United States, Italy and Spain supplied acute and convalescent COVID-19 samples.

Source study methods: Scientists estimated how many nucleated cells there were by amplifying reference gene primers. Some clones are missing from TCRdb's copy, which holds only in-frame ones; the method was immunoSEQ multiplex PCR. The V and J calls and clone size come from that table; D and trimming were worked out from the DNA. The sample lists about 170,000 clones; over 80% were seen once. This clone was seen once. Germline CDR1 SQVTM, CDR2 ANQGSEA. Trimming removed 1 base from V and 1 base from J; junction bases left unmatched: 16. This CDR3 is built from 21 residues. The J gene is TRBJ2-3, the V gene TRBV29-1, with TRBD2 matching 14 bases. Sequenced sample: peripheral blood. The TCR sequence derives from a young man with COVID-19, enrolled during active disease. CDR3 amino acids: CSVEAPKTPGLAGVGTDTQYF. CDR3 DNA: TGCAGCGTTGAAGCCCCGAAAACCCCGGGACTAGCGGGAGTTGGCACAGATACGCAGTATTTT.